This T cell receptor (beta chain) was sequenced for a study of OX40 agonist ivuxolimab in advanced cancers. Notes on the study in general: The study found among the lowest clonal expansion in partial responders at 0.1-3.0 mg/kg. More expanded clones were found, on average, in CD8+ than in CD4+ T cells.

On this clone: Antigen: not known.

V was clipped by 2 bases and J by 5 bases; unmatched bases: 4. In germline, CDR1 is MNHNS, CDR2 SASEGT. This CDR3 spans 15 amino acids. Sequencing was performed with immunoSEQ multiplex PCR; in TCRdb, only in-frame clones are kept and a portion is missing. Of more than 45,000 clones listed, roughly nine tenths are singletons. This clonotype originated in an adult with an advanced solid tumor such as melanoma, head and neck, liver or kidney cancer. The chain is built from TRBV6-1 and TRBJ1-5, with 9 bases aligning to TRBD1. Sequencing used CD4+ or CD8+ T cells sorted from blood, obtained in a trial of the OX40 agonist ivuxolimab. The CDR3 spells CASSELGQGYQPQHF. CDR3 in DNA: TGTGCCAGCAGTGAATTGGGACAGGGATATCAGCCCCAGCATTTT.